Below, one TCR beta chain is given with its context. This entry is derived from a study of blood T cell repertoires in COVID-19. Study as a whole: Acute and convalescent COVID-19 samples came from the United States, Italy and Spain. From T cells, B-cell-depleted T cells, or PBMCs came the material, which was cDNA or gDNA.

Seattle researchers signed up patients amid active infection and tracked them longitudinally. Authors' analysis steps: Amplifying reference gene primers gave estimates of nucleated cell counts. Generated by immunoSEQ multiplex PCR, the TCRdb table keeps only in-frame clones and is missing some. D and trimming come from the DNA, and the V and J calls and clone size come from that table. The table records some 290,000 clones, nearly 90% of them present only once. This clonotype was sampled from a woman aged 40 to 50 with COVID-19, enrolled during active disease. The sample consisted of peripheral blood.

The DNA of the CDR3 is TGTGCCATCGGGACAGGGACAGAGACCCAGTACTTC. This encodes CAIGTGTETQYF. The rearrangement uses TRBV24-1 and TRBJ2-5; TRBD1 matches 9 bases. Trimming cost V 11 bases and J 4 bases; bases outside gene matches: 4. This CDR3 contains 12 residues. In germline, CDR1 is KGHDR, CDR2 SFDVKD.